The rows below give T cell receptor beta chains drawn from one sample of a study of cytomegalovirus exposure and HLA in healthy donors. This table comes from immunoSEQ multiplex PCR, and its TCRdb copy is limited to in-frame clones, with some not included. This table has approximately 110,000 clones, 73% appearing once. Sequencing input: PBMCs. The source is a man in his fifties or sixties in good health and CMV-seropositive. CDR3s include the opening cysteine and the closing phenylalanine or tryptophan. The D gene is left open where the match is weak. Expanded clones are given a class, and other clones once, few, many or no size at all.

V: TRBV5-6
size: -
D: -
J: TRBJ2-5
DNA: TGTGCCAGCAGCTTGGTTTCGGTGGAGACCCAGTACTTC
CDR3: CASSLVSVETQYF

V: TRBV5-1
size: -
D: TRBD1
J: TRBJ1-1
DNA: TGCGCCAGCAGCTTGACCGGCAGGGGGCACGCTTTCTTT
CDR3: CASSLTGRGHAFF

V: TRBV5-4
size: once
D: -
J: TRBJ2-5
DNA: TGTGCCAGCAGCTTGGTATCCGGCCAAGAGACCCAGTACTTC
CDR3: CASSLVSGQETQYF

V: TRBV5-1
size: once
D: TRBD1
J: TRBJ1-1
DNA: TGCGCCAGCAGCTGGGGGACAGTACTGAACACTGAAGCTTTCTTT
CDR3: CASSWGTVLNTEAFF

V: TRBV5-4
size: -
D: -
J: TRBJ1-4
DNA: TGTGCCAGCAGCTTGGTCTTCGAGGGCGGGGATGAAAAACTGTTTTTT
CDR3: CASSLVFEGGDEKLFF

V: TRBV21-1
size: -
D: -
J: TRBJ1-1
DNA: TGTGCCAGCAGCAGAGTGGGGGGAGGGGGTATGAACACTGAAGCTTTCTTT
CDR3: CASSRVGGGGMNTEAFF

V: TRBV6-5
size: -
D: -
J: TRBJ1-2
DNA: TGTGCCAGCAGTCAAGGACAGCACTATGGCTACCCCTTC
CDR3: CASSQGQHYGYPF

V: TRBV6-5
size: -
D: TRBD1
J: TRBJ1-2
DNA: TGTGCCAGCAGGCCGACAGGGGCGGGTGGCTACACCTTC
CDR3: CASRPTGAGGYTF

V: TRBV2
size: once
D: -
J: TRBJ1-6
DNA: TGTGCCAGCAGTGACCTATACGGGAGTGGCGATTCACCCCTCCACTTT
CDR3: CASSDLYGSGDSPLHF

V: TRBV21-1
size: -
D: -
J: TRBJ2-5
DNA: TGTGCCAGCAGCAAAGTGAGACTACACAAAGAGACCCAGTACTTC
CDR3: CASSKVRLHKETQYF

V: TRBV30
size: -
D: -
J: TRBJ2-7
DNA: TGTGCCGGGGCTGGGGGACTCTACGAGCAGTACTTC
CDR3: CAGAGGLYEQYF

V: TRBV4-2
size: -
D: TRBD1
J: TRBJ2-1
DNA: TGTGCCAGCAGCCAAGAGCCAGGGGGCTACAATGAGCAGTTCTTC
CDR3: CASSQEPGGYNEQFF

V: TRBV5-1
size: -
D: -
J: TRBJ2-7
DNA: TGCGCCAGCAGCGTTACCGGTTTGAGCTCCTACGAGCAGTACTTC
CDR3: CASSVTGLSSYEQYF

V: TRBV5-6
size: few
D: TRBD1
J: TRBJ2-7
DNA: TGTGCCAGCAGCTACGGGACAGGGGCCGGGGAGCAGTACTTC
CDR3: CASSYGTGAGEQYF

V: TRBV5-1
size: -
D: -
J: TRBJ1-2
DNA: TGCGCCAGCAGCTTGGGTGCCCTATATGGCTACACCTTC
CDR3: CASSLGALYGYTF

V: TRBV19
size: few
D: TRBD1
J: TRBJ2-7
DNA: TGTGCCAGTAGTGCGGAGGGACAGGGGGGAAGCTACGAGCAGTACTTC
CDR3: CASSAEGQGGSYEQYF

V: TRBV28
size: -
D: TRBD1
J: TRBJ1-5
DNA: TGTGCCAGCAGTCTCGGACAGGGGGCAAGGGGGGCGCCCCAGCATTTT
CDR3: CASSLGQGARGAPQHF

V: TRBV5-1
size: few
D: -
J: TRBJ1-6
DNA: TGCGCCAGCAGCTTGGAAGGGGGGGATGGTTCACCCCTCCACTTT
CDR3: CASSLEGGDGSPLHF

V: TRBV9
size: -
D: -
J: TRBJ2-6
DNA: TGTGCCAGCAGCGAGGGGCCTCCTGTATACTCTGGGGCCAACGTCCTGACTTTC
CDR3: CASSEGPPVYSGANVLTF

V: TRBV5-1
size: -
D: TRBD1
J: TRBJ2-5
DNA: TGCGCCAGCAGCTTGGCAGGGGGCGCCGGGGAGACCCAGTACTTC
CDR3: CASSLAGGAGETQYF

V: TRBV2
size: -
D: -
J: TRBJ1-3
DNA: TGTGCCAGCAGTGATTTAATCAGGGGTGGAAACACCATATATTTT
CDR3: CASSDLIRGGNTIYF

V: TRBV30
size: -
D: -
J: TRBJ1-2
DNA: TGTGCCTGCCAAATGGGGCTGAGCTATGGCTACACCTTC
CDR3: CACQMGLSYGYTF

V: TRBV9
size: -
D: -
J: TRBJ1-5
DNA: TGTGCCAGCAGCGCAGGACAAGAGGCTCAGCCCCAGCATTTT
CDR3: CASSAGQEAQPQHF

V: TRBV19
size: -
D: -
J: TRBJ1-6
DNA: TGTGCCAGTAGCCCCAGCGGACAGATCTATAATTCACCCCTCCACTTT
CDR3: CASSPSGQIYNSPLHF

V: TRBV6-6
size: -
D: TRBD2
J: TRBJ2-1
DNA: TGTGCCAGCAGTTGGACTAGCGGGGGGGTCGGTGAGCAGTTCTTC
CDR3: CASSWTSGGVGEQFF

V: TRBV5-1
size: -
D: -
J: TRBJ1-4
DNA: TGCGCCAGCAGCGCACCTACAGGCGGTAATGAAAAACTGTTTTTT
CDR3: CASSAPTGGNEKLFF

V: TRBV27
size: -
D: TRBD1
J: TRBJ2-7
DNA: TGTGCCAGCAGTTTCAGGGGGCAGGCGGCCAGCTACGAGCAGTACTTC
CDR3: CASSFRGQAASYEQYF

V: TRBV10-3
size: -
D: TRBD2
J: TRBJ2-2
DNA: TGTGCCATCAGTGAAACGGGGGGGGCCTACACCGGGGAGCTGTTTTTT
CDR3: CAISETGGAYTGELFF

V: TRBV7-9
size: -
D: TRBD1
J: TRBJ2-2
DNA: TGTGCCAGCAGCCCCCCGGTAAGGGGGCTGACCGGGGAGCTGTTTTTT
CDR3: CASSPPVRGLTGELFF

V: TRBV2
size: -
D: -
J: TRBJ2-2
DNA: TGTGCCAGCAGTGAATCGGCCGGGGAGCTGTTTTTT
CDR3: CASSESAGELFF

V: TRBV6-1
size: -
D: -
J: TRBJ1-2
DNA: TGTTTCGGGGGGCGGTGGGACTATGGCTACACCTTC
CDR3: CFGGRWDYGYTF

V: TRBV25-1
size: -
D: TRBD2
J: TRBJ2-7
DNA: TGTGCCAGCAGCAAAAGCGGGGGAAGCTCCTACGAGCAGTACTTC
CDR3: CASSKSGGSSYEQYF